This TCR beta chain was observed in a study of human T cells and chemical hapten exposure. Time point: patch test 2, 6 weeks after DPC sensitization. This sample's treatment: therapeutic diphenylcyclopropenone sensitization with weekly scalp DPC. At patch-test visits, sampling came before the patch test. TCRdb called the RACE reads again in MiXCR, with one record for every CDR3 protein. Of more than 85,000 distinct CDR3 sequences listed, 9.2% are singletons. CDR1 is KGHSH, CDR2 LQKENI, per germline. The CDR3 is made up of 15 amino acids. V gave up 4 bases and J gave up 2 bases; unmatched junction bases: 7. In its sample, this clonotype was seen a few times.

This receptor was obtained from a woman in her 40s with alopecia areata. Some clones in this sample may be carry-over from other donors' samples. Specimen: whole blood, collected in connection with sensitization to the hapten diphenylcyclopropenone (DPC). This sequence joins TRBV18 and TRBJ2-5; 7 bases are shared with TRBD1. The CDR3 here is CASSLLQGNQETQYF. CDR3 coding DNA: TGTGCCAGCTCACTCTTACAGGGGAATCAAGAGACCCAGTACTTC. Full variable domain (missing parts from reference TRBV18 and TRBJ2-5): NAGVMQNPRHLVRRRGQEARLRCSPMKGHSHVYWYRQLPEEGLKFMVYLQKENIIDESGMPKERFSAEFPKEGPSILRIQQVVRGDSAAYFCASSLLQGNQETQYFGPGTRLLVL.